Listed below are T cell receptor beta chains from one sample, sequenced in a study of blood T cell repertoires in COVID-19. The data were produced by immunoSEQ multiplex PCR, yet TCRdb's version contains in-frame clones alone and is incomplete. The table lists over 55,000 clones, about 90% of them singletons. Sequenced: peripheral blood. The receptors stem from a human donor in a cohort sampled during active COVID-19. The CDR3 runs from the conserved cysteine through the conserved F or W. The size field is filled for only some rows; it gives once, few, many or a size class.

>TRBV5-1|-
CASSIGQDLEETQYF
>TRBV19|-
CASRAGNLLYNSPLHF
>TRBV9|-
CASSGPGHRGPYGYTF
>TRBV10-1|-
CASSQGGLQETQYF
>TRBV28|-
CASYPDREYSPLHF
>TRBV4-2|-
CASSQDPNSGGAWGNEQFF
>TRBV27|-
CASSPIGTGNEKLFF
>TRBV11-2|-
CASSSYAWRDHYEQYF
>TRBV4-2|-
CAGRGTGCYEQYF
>TRBV2|-
CASRLVISEAFF
>TRBV11-2|-
CASSSQRGSSYEQYF
>TRBV21-1|few
CASTPDSMNTEAFF
>TRBV7-2|-
CASSPRRDRVSEQYF
>TRBV18|-
CASSPNQQAPHGYTF
>TRBV24-1|-
CATRGGDYGYTF
>TRBV2|-
CASSESWSPDTQYF
>TRBV5-1|-
CASSMDGFSGNTIYF
>TRBV4-1|-
CASSQASGGSYEQYF
>TRBV28|-
CASSPPGASSGYTF
>TRBV7-2|-
CASSLAKSGNTIYF
>TRBV7-2|-
CASSLWEGGAFF
>TRBV23-1|-
CASSQSRGGKRGTEAFF
>TRBV30|-
CAWQNQDRDTEAFF
>TRBV28|-
CASSLEGQGKGRTNEKLFF
>TRBV27|-
CASSLFTGNTEAFF
>TRBV7-8|once
CASSPSRGGISYTF
>TRBV9|-
CASSKKTGFGTEAFF
>TRBV9|-
CASSVAARGGGNEQFF
>TRBV4-2|-
CASSQEPDRSGQPQHF
>TRBV5-1|-
CASSFNPRAHEQYF
>TRBV28|-
CASSPSGVSSYEQYF
>TRBV5-1|-
CASSLGGSFGNTEAFF
>TRBV5-1|once
CASSQGEVWNTEAFF
>TRBV27|-
CASSWDRGSSYEQYF
>TRBV27|-
CASSFQYRGEFEQYF
>TRBV29-1|-
CSVSTGNTEAFF
>TRBV11-2|-
CASSLDGRGNYYEQYF
>TRBV9|-
CASSATDNPYEQYF
>TRBV7-9|once
CASSSPVQDSNYGYTF